These 27 T cell receptor beta chains came from one sample sequenced in a study of vaccination effects on CD4 cells after COVID-19. No antigen has been assigned to these receptors. Clones were read by immunoSEQ multiplex PCR, and TCRdb kept only the in-frame ones, dropping some. The repertoire consists of about 31,000 clones, with about 66% occurring once and the leading ten covering approximately 8.2%. Sequencing followed a ViraFEST assay step that expanded antigen-specific CD4+ T cells with viral peptide pools. Isolation of CD4+ T cells took place after about ten days of culture. BNT162b2 vaccine or mRNA-1273 vaccine was given to participants in two doses. The sample consisted of CD4+ T cells from PBMCs cultured with SARS-CoV-2 spike peptides, taken after COVID-19 vaccination. All receptors derive from a human donor who received a COVID-19 vaccine.

The chain carries TRBV28 and TRBJ1-2; 8 bases fit TRBD1. The CDR3 extends over 16 amino acids. Per germline, CDR1 MDHEN and CDR2 SYDVKM. The J segment lost 3 bases and the V segment lost 6 bases, leaving 12 bases of the junction unmatched. CDR3 bases: TGTGCCAGCAGCCAAACAGACAGGGGTGGGTACTATGGCTACACCTTC. Translation gives CASSQTDRGGYYGYTF.

The V and J genes are TRBV7-9 and TRBJ2-6; possibly TRBD1 or TRBD2 for D (6 bases each). This CDR3 has 15 amino acids. Germline values: CDR1 SEHNR, CDR2 FQNEAQ (reference sequence). With 11 bases removed from V and 1 base from J, the gap between germline ends came to 15 bases. CDR3 sequence: CAVPEGGSGANVLTF. The CDR3 DNA reads TGTGCCGTACCCGAAGGGGGGTCTGGGGCCAACGTCCTGACTTTC.

The V gene is TRBV6-5, the J gene TRBJ2-7, with TRBD2 matching over 10 bases. J lost 6 bases, V lost 4 bases, and 3 bases had no gene match. This CDR3 has 13 residues. Germline V gene data show CDR1 as MNHEY and CDR2 as SVGAGI. As DNA, the CDR3 is TGTGCCAGCAGTTCTAGCGGGAGTCCCGAGCAGTACTTC. It yields the protein CASSSSGSPEQYF.

Comment on this clone: Other DNA variants within this sample encode the same CDR3. CDR3 loop: CASSPRGGELFF. The CDR3 nucleotides read TGTGCCAGCTCACCAAGGGGCGGGGAGCTGTTTTTT. The chain is built from TRBV18 and TRBJ2-2, with D tentatively TRBD1 (5 bases). The CDR3 has 12 residues. Germline V gene data show CDR1 as KGHSH and CDR2 as LQKENI. V lost 2 bases to trimming and J lost 7 bases, with 5 bases between them.

This chain joins TRBV11-2 and TRBJ2-2, with D tentatively TRBD1 (7 bases). Germline CDR1 SGHAT, CDR2 FQNNGV. V was cut by 1 base and J by 5 bases, with 20 bases left in between. The CDR3 loop spans 18 amino acids. The DNA of the CDR3 is TGTGCCAGCAGCTTAGGGTCCCGCAGGGGGGTCTTTACCGGGGAGCTGTTTTTT. It codes for CASSLGSRRGVFTGELFF.

The chain links TRBV7-6 to TRBJ2-7; perhaps D is TRBD1 or TRBD2 (5 bases each). The V gene lost 6 bases and the J gene lost 4 bases, with 22 bases spanning the gap. The CDR3 length is 16 residues. Germline V gene lookup returns CDR1 SGHVS and CDR2 FNYEAQ. For the CDR3, the DNA is TGTGCCAGCAGTCTTCCACCGGGACCAGAAGTTTACGAGCAGTACTTC. Its translation is CASSLPPGPEVYEQYF.

V is TRBV2 and J is TRBJ1-2; possibly TRBD1 for D (5 bases). Trimming stripped 6 bases from V and 10 bases from J, with 15 bases between. This CDR3 spans 12 amino acids. The germline V gene has CDR1 SNHLY and CDR2 FYNNEI. The CDR3 protein is CASRTDIGVYTF. DNA of the CDR3: TGTGCCAGCAGGACAGATATTGGCGTCTACACCTTC.

The chain joins TRBV27 to TRBJ2-1, with a weak D call TRBD2 (5 bases). With 1 base removed from V and 1 base from J, the gap between germline ends came to 8 bases. The CDR3 covers 15 residues. Per germline, CDR1 MNHEY and CDR2 SMNVEV (reference sequence). Here the CDR3 reads CASSLLDSSYNEQFF. CDR3 nucleotides: TGTGCCAGCAGTTTATTGGACTCTTCCTACAATGAGCAGTTCTTC.

V and J are TRBV10-3 and TRBJ2-1; 9 nucleotides match TRBD1. This CDR3 spans 13 amino acids. Germline CDR1 is ENHRY and CDR2 is SYGVKD. V trimming: 10 bases; J trimming: 9 bases; junction bases outside the gene matches: 10. Here the CDR3 DNA reads TGTGCCACGGGACAGGGTACCGCTCGTGAGCAGTTCTTC. This gives the protein CATGQGTAREQFF.

A few counts support this clone. The CDR3 here is CAISESGITEAFF. As DNA, the CDR3 is TGTGCCATCAGTGAGTCGGGGATCACTGAAGCTTTCTTT. The V gene is TRBV10-3, the J gene TRBJ1-1; no definite D call. Germline CDR1 and CDR2: ENHRY and SYGVKD. CDR3 length equals 13 residues. V was trimmed by 0 bases and J by 4 bases, leaving 6 bases between them.

This rearrangement joins TRBV6-5 to TRBJ1-2, with 7 bases fitting TRBD1. V was clipped by 6 bases and J by 7 bases; unmatched bases: 8. CDR1 is MNHEY, CDR2 SVGAGI, per germline. This CDR3 has 13 amino acids. CDR3 sequence (DNA): TGTGCCAGCAGCCCCGACAGGGTCGTTGGCTACACCTTC. It specifies CASSPDRVVGYTF.

This clone has just a few counts. DNA of the CDR3: TGTGCCAGCAGCTCCTTGGGGGGCGAGCAGTACTTC. Protein: CASSSLGGEQYF. The chain recombines TRBV11-2 with TRBJ2-7; D might be TRBD2 (6 bases). Trimming stripped 4 bases from V and 6 bases from J, with 10 bases between. CDR1 is SGHAT, CDR2 FQNNGV, per germline. The CDR3 consists of 12 residues.

The V gene is TRBV5-4, the J gene TRBJ2-7; 10 bases line up with TRBD2. Germline CDR1 reads SGHNT; CDR2 reads YYREEE (reference sequence). The CDR3 totals 14 residues. The V segment lost 3 bases and the J segment 6 bases; nucleotides outside the gene matches: 6. The CDR3 coding sequence is TGTGCCAGCAGCTCGGGACTAGCGCTCCTCGAGCAGTACTTC. Translating it yields CASSSGLALLEQYF.

This chain joins TRBV6-1 and TRBJ2-7; 8 bases match TRBD1. The CDR3 spans 18 residues. Germline CDR1 reads MNHNS; CDR2 reads SASEGT. V trimming: 2 bases; J trimming: 3 bases; junction bases outside the gene matches: 15. CDR3 coding DNA: TGTGCCAGCAGTGAATCTCTCCAGGGACAGGTTCGAGTCTACGAGCAGTACTTC. This encodes CASSESLQGQVRVYEQYF.

The table lists this clone with a few counts. This chain links TRBV4-1 with TRBJ2-3; 8 nucleotides agree with TRBD1. V lost 3 bases, J lost 3 bases, and 11 bases stayed unmatched. Germline V lookup: CDR1 MGHRA, CDR2 YSYEKL. This CDR3 is 17 amino acids long. The CDR3 here is CASSQSRDRSLTDTQYF. CDR3 sequence (DNA): TGCGCCAGCAGCCAGAGCAGGGACAGGTCCCTGACAGATACGCAGTATTTT.

The chain uses TRBV5-1 and TRBJ1-5; D may be TRBD1 (6 bases). The CDR3 covers 13 residues. V was shortened by 5 bases and J by 6 bases, with 12 bases between the two germline ends. The germline V gene encodes CDR1 SGHRS and CDR2 YFSETQ. The CDR3 DNA reads as TGCGCCAGCAGTCCGGGGGGCGGTCAGCCCCAGCATTTT. Translation gives CASSPGGGQPQHF.

Concerning this clone itself: The junction differs from germline at one of its ends, possibly a read error. The rearrangement uses TRBV5-1 and TRBJ1-2, with D possibly TRBD1 on 6 matching bases. From germline, CDR1 is SGHRS and CDR2 YFSETQ. The CDR3 runs to 13 residues. CDR3 DNA sequence: TGCGCCAGCAGCTTAGAATGGCCGAGGGGGTCTGCCTTC. Translation gives CASSLEWPRGSAF.

V gene TRBV9 combines with J gene TRBJ2-5; 8 bases align to TRBD1. The CDR3 extends over 15 amino acids. The J segment lost 4 bases and the V segment lost 3 bases, leaving 8 bases of the junction unmatched. Per germline, CDR1 SGDLS and CDR2 YYNGEE. The CDR3: CASSAPTGGIETQYF. CDR3 nucleotide sequence: TGTGCCAGCAGCGCCCCTACAGGGGGAATAGAGACCCAGTACTTC.

The chain uses TRBV6-1 and TRBJ2-5; D gene uncertain. The CDR3 totals 13 residues. Germline V gene sequence: CDR1 MNHNS, CDR2 SASEGT. The V end was cut by 0 bases, the J end by 2 bases, with 4 bases between. The CDR3 loop is CASSEAEQETQYF. The DNA for the CDR3 is TGTGCCAGCAGTGAAGCGGAGCAAGAGACCCAGTACTTC.

The table lists this clone with a few counts. The chain joins TRBV6-5 to TRBJ2-7, with TRBD2 identical over 11 bases. The CDR3 loop spans 13 amino acids. Per germline, CDR1 MNHEY and CDR2 SVGAGI. Trimming took 6 bases from V and 3 from J; bases not matched to a gene: 1. The CDR3 sequence: CASRGLADYEQYF. The CDR3 region has the DNA TGTGCCAGCAGGGGACTAGCGGACTACGAGCAGTACTTC.

This chain uses TRBV7-9 with TRBJ1-2; D is possibly TRBD1 (6 bases). The CDR3 loop spans 14 amino acids. V lost 3 bases to trimming and J lost 6 bases, with 14 bases between them. Germline V lookup: CDR1 SEHNR, CDR2 FQNEAQ (reference sequence). DNA of the CDR3: TGTGCCAGCAGCTTTTGGGGGGGCGATAATGGCTACACCTTC. Amino acids: CASSFWGGDNGYTF.

The chain combines TRBV27 with TRBJ2-4, with 9 bases matching TRBD2. V was clipped by 5 bases and J by 15 bases; unmatched bases: 20. There are 16 residues in the CDR3. Germline V gene lookup returns CDR1 MNHEY and CDR2 SMNVEV (reference sequence). CDR3 amino acids: CASSRTGTAGGSFTYF. The CDR3 DNA reads TGTGCCAGCAGTAGAACCGGGACCGCGGGAGGGTCATTCACGTACTTC.

The table lists this clone with a few counts. The chain carries TRBV5-4 and TRBJ1-3; D remains unclear. V was pared by 2 bases and J by 4 bases, with 16 bases between. The CDR3 is 16 residues long. Germline values: CDR1 SGHNT, CDR2 YYREEE (reference sequence). The CDR3 protein is CASSFKNRSGGNTIYF. The CDR3 coding sequence is TGTGCCAGCAGCTTCAAAAATCGGTCGGGAGGAAACACCATATATTTT.

The rearrangement joins TRBV24-1 to TRBJ1-2; the D gene is possibly TRBD1 (6 bases). Trimming removed 1 base from V and 9 bases from J, with 17 bases in between. CDR3 length: 15 amino acids. CDR1 KGHDR and CDR2 SFDVKD come from the germline V gene. The CDR3 nucleotides read TGTGCCACCAGTGATTTTGGGGGCCTCGGAGGACGCTACACCTTC. It translates to CATSDFGGLGGRYTF.

DNA of the CDR3: TGTGCCAGCAGCCCCTTCTTCGGAGAGAACTATGGCTACACCTTC. Translation: CASSPFFGENYGYTF. This chain connects TRBV5-8 to TRBJ1-2; D remains ambiguous. This CDR3 contains 15 residues. Germline CDR1 reads SGHTS; CDR2 reads YDEGEE. Trimming pared 4 bases from V and 2 bases from J, leaving 15 bases between.

This clone was found once. The rearrangement uses TRBV18 and TRBJ2-3; the match to TRBD2 covers 8 bases. The CDR3 consists of 15 residues. Germline-derived CDR1 and CDR2 are KGHSH and LQKENI. V shed 3 bases, J shed 2 bases, and the junction held 4 bases outside the gene matches. For the CDR3, the DNA is TGTGCCAGCTCACCTCGTAGCGGGGCCACAGATACGCAGTATTTT. Translation gives CASSPRSGATDTQYF.

V is TRBV10-2 and J is TRBJ1-1; no firm D call. The germline CDR1 and CDR2 sequences are WSHSY and SAAADI. The CDR3 has 14 amino acids. The germline V and J ends were trimmed by 2 bases and 6 bases, with 13 bases remaining between them. The DNA of the CDR3 is TGCGCCAGCAGTGAGATAGGTGTGAGGGCTGAAGCTTTCTTT. The encoded protein is CASSEIGVRAEAFF.